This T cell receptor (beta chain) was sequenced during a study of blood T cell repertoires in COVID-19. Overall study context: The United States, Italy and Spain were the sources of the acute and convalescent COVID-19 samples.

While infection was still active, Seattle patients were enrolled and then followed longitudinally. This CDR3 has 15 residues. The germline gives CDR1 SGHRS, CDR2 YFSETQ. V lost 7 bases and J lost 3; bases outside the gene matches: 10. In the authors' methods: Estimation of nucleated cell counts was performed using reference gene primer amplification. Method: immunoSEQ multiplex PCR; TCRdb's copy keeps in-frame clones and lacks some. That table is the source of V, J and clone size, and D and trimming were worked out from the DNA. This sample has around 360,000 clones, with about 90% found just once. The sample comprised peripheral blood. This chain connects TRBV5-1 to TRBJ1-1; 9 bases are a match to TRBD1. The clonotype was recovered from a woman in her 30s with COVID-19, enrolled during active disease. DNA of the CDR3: TGCGCCAGCCGTACCGACAGGGGGTACGACACTGAAGCTTTCTTT. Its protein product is CASRTDRGYDTEAFF.